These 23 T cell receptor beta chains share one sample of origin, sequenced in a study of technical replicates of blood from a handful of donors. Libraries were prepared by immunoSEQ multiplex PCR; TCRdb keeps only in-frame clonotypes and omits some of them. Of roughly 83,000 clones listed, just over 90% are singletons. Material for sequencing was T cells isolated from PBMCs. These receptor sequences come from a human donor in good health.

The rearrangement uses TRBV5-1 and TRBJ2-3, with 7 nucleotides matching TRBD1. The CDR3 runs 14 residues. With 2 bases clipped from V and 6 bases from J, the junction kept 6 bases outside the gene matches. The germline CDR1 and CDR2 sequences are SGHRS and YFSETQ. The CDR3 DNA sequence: TGCGCCAGCAGCTTAGACAGGGCGCAGGATACGCAGTATTTT. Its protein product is CASSLDRAQDTQYF.

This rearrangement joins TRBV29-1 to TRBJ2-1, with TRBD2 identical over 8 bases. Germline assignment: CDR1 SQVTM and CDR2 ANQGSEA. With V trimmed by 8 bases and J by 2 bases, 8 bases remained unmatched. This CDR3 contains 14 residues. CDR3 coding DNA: TGCAGCCTCCTCGGGACTAGAACCTACAATGAGCAGTTCTTC. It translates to CSLLGTRTYNEQFF.

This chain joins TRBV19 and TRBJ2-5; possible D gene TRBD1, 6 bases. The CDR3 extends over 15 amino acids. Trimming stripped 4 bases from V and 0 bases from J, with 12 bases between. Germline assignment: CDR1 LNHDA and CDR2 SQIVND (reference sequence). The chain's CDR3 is CASSNIRGYQETQYF. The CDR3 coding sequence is TGTGCCAGTAGTAACATCAGGGGTTACCAAGAGACCCAGTACTTC.

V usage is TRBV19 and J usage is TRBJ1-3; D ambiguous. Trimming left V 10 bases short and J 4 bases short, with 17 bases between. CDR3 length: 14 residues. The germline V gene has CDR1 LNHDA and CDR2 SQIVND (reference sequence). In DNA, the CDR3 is TGTGCCATATGCGGAGTCCCTCGCGGAAACACCATATATTTT. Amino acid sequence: CAICGVPRGNTIYF. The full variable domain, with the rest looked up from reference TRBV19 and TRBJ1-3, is DGGITQSPKYLFRKEGQNVTLSCEQNLNHDAMYWYRQDPGQGLRLIYYSQIVNDFQKGDIAEGYSVSREKKESFPLTVTSAQKNPTAFYLCAICGVPRGNTIYFGEGSWLTVV.

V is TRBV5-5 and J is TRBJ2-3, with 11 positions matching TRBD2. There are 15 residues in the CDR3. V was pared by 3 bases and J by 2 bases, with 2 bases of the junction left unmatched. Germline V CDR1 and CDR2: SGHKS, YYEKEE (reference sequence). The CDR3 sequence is CASSWTSGLTDTQYF. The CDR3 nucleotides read TGTGCCAGCAGCTGGACTAGCGGGCTCACAGATACGCAGTATTTT.

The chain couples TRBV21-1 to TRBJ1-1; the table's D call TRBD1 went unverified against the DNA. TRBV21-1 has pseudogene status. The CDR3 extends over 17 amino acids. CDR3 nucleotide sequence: TGTGCCAGCAGCAAAGGAAGGGGTGGAGATGGAGGGACAGGGGCTTTCTTT. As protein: CASSKGRGGDGGTGAFF.

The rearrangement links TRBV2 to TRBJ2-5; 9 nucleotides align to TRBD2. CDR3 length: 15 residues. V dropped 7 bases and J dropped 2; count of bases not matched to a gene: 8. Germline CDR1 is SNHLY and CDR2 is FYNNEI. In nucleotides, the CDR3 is TGTGCCAGCAAAAGACTAGCGGTGCCACAAGAGACCCAGTACTTC. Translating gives CASKRLAVPQETQYF.

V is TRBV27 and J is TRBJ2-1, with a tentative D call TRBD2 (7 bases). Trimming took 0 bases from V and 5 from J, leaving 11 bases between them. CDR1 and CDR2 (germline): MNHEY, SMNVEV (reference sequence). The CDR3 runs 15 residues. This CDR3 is CASSLSRGGNNEQFF. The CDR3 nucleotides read TGTGCCAGCAGTTTATCGAGGGGGGGAAACAATGAGCAGTTCTTC.

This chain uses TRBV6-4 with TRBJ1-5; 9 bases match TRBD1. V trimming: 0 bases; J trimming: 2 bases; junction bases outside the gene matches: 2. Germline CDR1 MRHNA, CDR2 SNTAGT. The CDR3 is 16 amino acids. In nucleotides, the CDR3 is TGTGCCAGCAGTGACTCTAGGGACAGGGGCAATCAGCCCCAGCATTTT. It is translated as CASSDSRDRGNQPQHF.

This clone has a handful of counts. CDR3 nucleotide sequence: TGTGCCAGCAGCGTCGGGTCGGACACTGAAGCTTTCTTT. It is translated as CASSVGSDTEAFF. The chain recombines TRBV2 with TRBJ1-1; D remains unclear. The germline V and J ends were trimmed by 6 bases and 3 bases, with 11 bases remaining between them. Looked up from germline, CDR1 is SNHLY and CDR2 is FYNNEI. CDR3 length: 13 amino acids.

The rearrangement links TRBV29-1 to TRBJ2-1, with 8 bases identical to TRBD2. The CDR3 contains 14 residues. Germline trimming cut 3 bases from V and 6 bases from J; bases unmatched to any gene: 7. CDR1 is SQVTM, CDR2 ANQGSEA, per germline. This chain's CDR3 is CSVEGLGQLNEQFF. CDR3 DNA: TGCAGCGTTGAGGGACTAGGACAACTCAATGAGCAGTTCTTC.

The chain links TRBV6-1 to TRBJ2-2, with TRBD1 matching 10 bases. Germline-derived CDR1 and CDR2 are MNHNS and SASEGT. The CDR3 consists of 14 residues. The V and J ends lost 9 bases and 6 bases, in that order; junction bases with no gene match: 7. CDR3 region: CASPRDRGAGELFF. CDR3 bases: TGTGCCAGTCCCCGGGACAGGGGAGCCGGGGAGCTGTTTTTT.

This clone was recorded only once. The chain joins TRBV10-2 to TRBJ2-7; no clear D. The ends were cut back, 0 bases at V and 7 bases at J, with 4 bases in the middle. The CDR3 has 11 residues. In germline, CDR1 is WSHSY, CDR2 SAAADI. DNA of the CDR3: TGCGCCAGCAGTGAGTCGAGTGAGCAGTACTTC. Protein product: CASSESSEQYF.

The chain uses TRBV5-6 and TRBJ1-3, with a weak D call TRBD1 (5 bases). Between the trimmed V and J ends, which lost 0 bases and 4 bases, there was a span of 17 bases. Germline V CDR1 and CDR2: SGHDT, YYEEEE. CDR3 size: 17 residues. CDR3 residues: CASSLDPVDILGNTIYF. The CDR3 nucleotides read TGTGCCAGCAGCTTGGACCCCGTGGACATCCTGGGAAACACCATATATTTT.

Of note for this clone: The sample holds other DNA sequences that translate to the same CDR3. The CDR3 DNA sequence: TGTGCCAGTAGTATAGGGCAGAACACTGAAGCTTTCTTT. This gives the protein CASSIGQNTEAFF. This chain links TRBV19 with TRBJ1-1, with unresolved D. Germline CDR1 reads LNHDA; CDR2 reads SQIVND (reference sequence). CDR3 length: 13 residues. Trimming stripped 1 base from V and 1 base from J, with 4 bases between. The variable domain in full, completed from reference TRBV19 and TRBJ1-1, reads DGGITQSPKYLFRKEGQNVTLSCEQNLNHDAMYWYRQDPGQGLRLIYYSQIVNDFQKGDIAEGYSVSREKKESFPLTVTSAQKNPTAFYLCASSIGQNTEAFFGQGTRLTVV.

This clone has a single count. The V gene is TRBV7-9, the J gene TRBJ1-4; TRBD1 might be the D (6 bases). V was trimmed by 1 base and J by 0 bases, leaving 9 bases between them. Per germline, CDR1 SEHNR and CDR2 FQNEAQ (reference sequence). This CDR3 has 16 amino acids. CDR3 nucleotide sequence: TGTGCCAGCAGCTTAGGGGCAGGGGCAACTAATGAAAAACTGTTTTTT. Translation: CASSLGAGATNEKLFF.

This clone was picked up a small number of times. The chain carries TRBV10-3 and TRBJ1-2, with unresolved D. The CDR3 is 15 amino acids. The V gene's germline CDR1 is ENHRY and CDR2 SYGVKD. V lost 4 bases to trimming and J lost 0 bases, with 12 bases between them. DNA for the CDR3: TGTGCCATCAGTGGCACCGGGGTTACTAACTATGGCTACACCTTC. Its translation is CAISGTGVTNYGYTF.

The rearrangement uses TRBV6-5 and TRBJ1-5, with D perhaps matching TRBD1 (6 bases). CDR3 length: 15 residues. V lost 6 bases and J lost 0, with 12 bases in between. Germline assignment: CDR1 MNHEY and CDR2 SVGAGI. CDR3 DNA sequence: TGTGCCAGCAGGACAGGAGGCTATAGCAATCAGCCCCAGCATTTT. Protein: CASRTGGYSNQPQHF.

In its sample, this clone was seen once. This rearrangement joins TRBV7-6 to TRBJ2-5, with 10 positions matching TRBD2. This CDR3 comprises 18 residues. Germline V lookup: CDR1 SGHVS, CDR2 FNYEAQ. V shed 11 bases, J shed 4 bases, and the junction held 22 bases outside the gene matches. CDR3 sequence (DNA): TGTGCCCGGTTTAATTTGCTAGCGGGAGCTGAGGGCGGAGAGACCCAGTACTTC. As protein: CARFNLLAGAEGGETQYF.

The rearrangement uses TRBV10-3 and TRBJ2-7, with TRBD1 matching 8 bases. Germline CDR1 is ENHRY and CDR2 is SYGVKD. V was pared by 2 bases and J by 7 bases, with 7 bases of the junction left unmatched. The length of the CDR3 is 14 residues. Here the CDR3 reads CAISEEDRDVEQYF. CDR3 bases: TGTGCCATCAGTGAGGAGGACAGGGACGTAGAGCAGTACTTC.

CDR3 residues: CASIPAGGSNQPQHF. CDR3 coding DNA: TGTGCCAGTATCCCAGCGGGGGGTAGCAATCAGCCCCAGCATTTT. V usage is TRBV19 and J usage is TRBJ1-5; tentatively, D is TRBD1 (5 bases). This CDR3 comprises 15 residues. The germline gives CDR1 LNHDA, CDR2 SQIVND (reference sequence). Trimming removed 7 bases at V and 0 bases at J, with 13 bases between.

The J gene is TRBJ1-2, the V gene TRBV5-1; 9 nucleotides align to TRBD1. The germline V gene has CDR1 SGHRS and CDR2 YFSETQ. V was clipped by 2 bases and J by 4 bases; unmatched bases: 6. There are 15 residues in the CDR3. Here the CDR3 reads CASSFSGTGSYGYTF. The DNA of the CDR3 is TGCGCCAGCAGCTTTTCCGGGACAGGGAGCTATGGCTACACCTTC. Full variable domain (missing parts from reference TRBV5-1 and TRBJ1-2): KAGVTQTPRYLIKTRGQQVTLSCSPISGHRSVSWYQQTPGQGLQFLFEYFSETQRNKGNFPGRFSGRQFSNSRSEMNVSTLELGDSALYLCASSFSGTGSYGYTFGSGTRLTVV.

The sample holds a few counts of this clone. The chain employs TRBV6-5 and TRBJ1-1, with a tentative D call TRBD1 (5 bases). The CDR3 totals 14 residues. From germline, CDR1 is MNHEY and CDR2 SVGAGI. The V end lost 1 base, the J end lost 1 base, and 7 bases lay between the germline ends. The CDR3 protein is CASSYFGQNTEAFF. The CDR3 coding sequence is TGTGCCAGCAGTTACTTCGGACAGAACACTGAAGCTTTCTTT.